The entry that follows covers one T cell receptor beta chain sequence. The J segment lost 7 bases and the V segment lost 6 bases, leaving 10 bases of the junction unmatched. This CDR3 spans 15 amino acids. Per germline, CDR1 MNHNS and CDR2 SASEGT. The data stem from a study of T cell changes during pregnancy in multiple sclerosis. TCRdb's table, derived via immunoSEQ multiplex PCR, lists solely in-frame clones and lacks some. The sample carries some 100,000 clones, about 90% recorded once. This sequence was found in a female donor with multiple sclerosis, enrolled in a pregnancy study. This sample comprised peripheral blood, obtained after pregnancy. The genes are TRBV6-1 and TRBJ2-1; 9 bases are shared with TRBD2. The CDR3 sequence: CASSEISGSENEQFF. CDR3 bases: TGTGCCAGCAGCGAGATTAGCGGGAGTGAAAATGAGCAGTTCTTC.